A single sample gave rise to the 18 T cell receptor beta chains below, sequenced in a study of T cells after yellow fever vaccination. From the 5' RACE reads, TCRdb called clonotypes with MiXCR, one entry per CDR3 protein. Of fewer than 400,000 distinct CDR3 sequences listed, approximately 11% are singletons. The sequenced sample was CD4+ T cells sorted from PBMCs, obtained 45 days after the yellow fever booster vaccination. Receptors were obtained from a man between 18 and 29 years old who received the YFV17D yellow fever vaccine.

This clonotype has a handful of counts. The chain recombines TRBV7-2 with TRBJ1-2; TRBD1 matches 7 bases. Germline V gene sequence: CDR1 SGHTA, CDR2 FQGNSA. After removal of 5 bases from V and 2 bases from J, the junction contained 2 bases not matched to a gene. The CDR3 sequence is 13 residues long. Written as DNA, the CDR3 is TGTGCCAGCAGCAAGGACAGGAACTATGGCTACACCTTC. It encodes CASSKDRNYGYTF.

This clonotype has only a few counts. The chain links TRBV6-2 or TRBV6-3 to TRBJ1-5; 11 nucleotides line up with TRBD1. The V segment lost 2 bases and the J segment 2 bases; nucleotides outside the gene matches: 11. Germline V lookup: CDR1 MNHEY, CDR2 SVGEGT. CDR3 length: 19 residues. CDR3 amino acids: CASSYPGTGGFGGNQPQHF. DNA for the CDR3: TGTGCCAGCAGTTACCCAGGGACAGGGGGTTTTGGGGGCAATCAGCCCCAGCATTTT.

The table lists this clonotype with a few counts. The V and J genes are TRBV29-1 and TRBJ1-1; D unresolved. From germline, CDR1 is SQVTM and CDR2 ANQGSEA. The CDR3 extends over 12 amino acids. V lost 7 bases, J lost 3 bases, and 12 bases lay in between. CDR3 residues: CSARGGYTEAFF. In DNA, the CDR3 is TGCAGCGCCCGAGGTGGGTACACTGAAGCTTTCTTT.

The chain employs TRBV12-3 or TRBV12-4 and TRBJ1-1; D not certain. The V gene lost 2 bases and the J gene lost 0 bases, with 10 bases spanning the gap. The CDR3 spans 15 residues. In nucleotides, the CDR3 is TGTGCCAGCAGTTTAATGTCGGGTTTGAACACTGAAGCTTTCTTT. Its translation: CASSLMSGLNTEAFF.

The chain joins TRBV11-2 to TRBJ1-1; D not resolved. V was trimmed by 5 bases and J by 1 base, leaving 8 bases between them. Germline CDR1 is SGHAT and CDR2 is FQNNGV. The CDR3 loop spans 13 amino acids. CDR3 nucleotide sequence: TGTGCCAGCAGCGCTTCGCCGAACACTGAAGCTTTCTTT. This translates into CASSASPNTEAFF.

The chain couples TRBV9 to TRBJ2-5; TRBD1 matches at 9 bases. CDR3 length equals 17 residues. Germline CDR1 is SGDLS and CDR2 is YYNGEE. V was pared by 0 bases and J by 5 bases, with 11 bases of the junction left unmatched. DNA of the CDR3: TGTGCCAGCAGCGTAGGGGCCGCGGCGACAGGGGGGGAGACCCAGTACTTC. Residues: CASSVGAAATGGETQYF.

This sequence joins TRBV28 and TRBJ1-3; D ambiguous. The CDR3 has 11 amino acids. Trimming pared 4 bases from V and 9 bases from J, leaving 7 bases between. Germline V gene sequence: CDR1 MDHEN, CDR2 SYDVKM. The CDR3 nucleotides read TGTGCCAGCAGTTACAGAAGCACCATATATTTT. Its protein is CASSYRSTIYF.

J is TRBJ1-1 and V is TRBV5-6, with D tentatively TRBD1 (6 bases). The germline CDR1 and CDR2 sequences are SGHDT and YYEEEE. The CDR3 has 15 amino acids. With 5 bases removed from V and 6 bases from J, the gap between germline ends came to 20 bases. The CDR3 spells CASSRGYGGAPEAFF. The CDR3 bases are TGTGCCAGCAGTCGGGGTTATGGGGGCGCCCCTGAAGCTTTCTTT.

The rearrangement links TRBV5-1 to TRBJ1-2, with 9 bases matching TRBD1. Trimming at V came to 6 bases and at J to 2 bases, leaving 8 bases not matched to a gene. The CDR3 consists of 15 residues. Germline V lookup: CDR1 SGHRS, CDR2 YFSETQ. CDR3 coding DNA: TGCGCCAGCAACCCTGGGGACAGGGCAAACTATGGCTACACCTTC. This gives the protein CASNPGDRANYGYTF.

The V gene is TRBV10-3, the J gene TRBJ2-2; D gene uncertain. Looked up from germline, CDR1 is ENHRY and CDR2 is SYGVKD. Trimming removed 5 bases from V and 5 bases from J, with 15 bases in between. CDR3 length: 15 residues. CDR3 sequence reads: CAISRSPMETGELFF. CDR3 DNA: TGTGCCATCAGTAGGAGCCCAATGGAGACCGGGGAGCTGTTTTTT.

This clonotype was seen many times. This chain links TRBV5-6 with TRBJ2-7; 7 bases match TRBD2. CDR1 is SGHDT, CDR2 YYEEEE, per germline. There are 16 residues in the CDR3. Germline trimming cut 0 bases from V and 0 bases from J; bases unmatched to any gene: 6. The CDR3 protein is CASSLGTRFSSYEQYF. CDR3 in DNA: TGTGCCAGCAGCTTGGGGACTAGGTTTAGCTCCTACGAGCAGTACTTC. The full variable domain, rest sourced from reference TRBV5-6 and TRBJ2-7, is DAGVTQSPTHLIKTRGQQVTLRCSPKSGHDTVSWYQQALGQGPQFIFQYYEEEERQRGNFPDRFSGHQFPNYSSELNVNALLLGDSALYLCASSLGTRFSSYEQYFGPGTRLTVT.

The V gene is TRBV12-3 or TRBV12-4, the J gene TRBJ2-6, with D possibly being TRBD2 (6 bases). The CDR3 extends over 18 amino acids. The V end was cut by 5 bases, the J end by 0 bases, with 17 bases between. This CDR3 is CASSSRGGASSGANVLTF. For the CDR3, the DNA is TGTGCCAGCAGTAGCCGCGGCGGGGCGAGCTCTGGGGCCAACGTCCTGACTTTC.

V gene TRBV7-9 combines with J gene TRBJ2-4; D perhaps matches TRBD1 (5 bases). The V end lost 5 bases, the J end lost 0 bases, and 14 bases lay between the germline ends. The germline V gene encodes CDR1 SEHNR and CDR2 FQNEAQ (reference sequence). This CDR3 comprises 16 residues. CDR3 loop: CASSPDGALAKNIQYF. In DNA form, the CDR3 reads TGTGCCAGCAGCCCCGATGGGGCATTAGCCAAAAACATTCAGTACTTC.

The chain recombines TRBV20-1 with TRBJ1-1; D ambiguous. Germline-derived CDR1 and CDR2 are DFQATT and SNEGSKA (reference sequence). V lost 1 base and J lost 0, with 9 bases in between. This CDR3 is 14 amino acids long. CDR3 DNA sequence: TGCAGTGCTAGAGCGGGCAGTATGAACACTGAAGCTTTCTTT. Protein sequence: CSARAGSMNTEAFF.

This clonotype was counted a few times. The CDR3 loop reads CASSHGVQLTDTQYF. CDR3 nucleotide sequence: TGTGCCAGCAGCCACGGGGTACAACTCACAGATACGCAGTATTTT. V usage is TRBV4-2 and J usage is TRBJ2-3, with D tentatively TRBD2 (5 bases). There are 15 residues in the CDR3. V lost 3 bases, J lost 2 bases, and 12 bases lay in between. CDR1 and CDR2 from the germline V gene are LGHNA and YNFKEQ.

This clonotype was picked up a small number of times. The chain recombines TRBV6-2 or TRBV6-3 with TRBJ2-7, with D perhaps matching TRBD1 (5 bases). CDR1 is MNHEY, CDR2 SVGEGT, per germline. This CDR3 is 13 amino acids long. The ends were cut back, 4 bases at V and 2 bases at J, with 9 bases in the middle. The chain's CDR3 is CASSFRVTYEQYF. The CDR3 DNA follows: TGTGCCAGCAGTTTCAGGGTTACCTACGAGCAGTACTTC.

This chain links TRBV28 with TRBJ2-5, with 10 bases matching TRBD2. Germline lookup yields CDR1 MDHEN and CDR2 SYDVKM. The CDR3 contains 15 residues. The junction had 5 bases not matched to a gene; V was cut back by 6 bases and J by 1 base. CDR3 region: CASRASGGSQETQYF. The CDR3, as DNA: TGTGCCAGCAGGGCTAGCGGGGGCTCCCAAGAGACCCAGTACTTC.

This clonotype was counted ten times or more. CDR3 DNA: TGCAGTGCTGGTCGCGGGGGGGCAGGCGAGCAGTACTTC. Translated: CSAGRGGAGEQYF. The genes are TRBV20-1 and TRBJ2-7; 9 bases are a match to TRBD2. CDR1 and CDR2 (germline): DFQATT, SNEGSKA (reference sequence). V dropped 5 bases and J dropped 6; count of bases not matched to a gene: 8. The CDR3 contains 13 residues.